This T cell receptor (beta chain) comes out of a study of T cells after yellow fever vaccination (dated by TCRdb to the late 2010s). With regard to the full study: The SMART-Seq v4 Ultra Low Input RNA kit was used to prepare libraries from fractions with low cell numbers. To follow T-cell clones before and after both primary and booster YFV17D yellow fever vaccination, bulk TCR alpha and beta repertoires underwent longitudinal sequencing. The cohort comprised two healthy male donors, one aged 18 to 30 and one aged 30 to 40 years. Blood was drawn at multiple timepoints before and after primary and secondary immunization, with bulk PBMC replicates and cell subsets isolated. Overall study outcomes, separate from this receptor: Because only two donors were included in the study, the extent to which the findings can be generalized is limited. Most clones expanded after primary vaccination were re-detected after the booster (almost 98% of CD4 and around 88% of CD8), suggesting broad memory maintenance. A small fraction of clonotypes appeared in both the CD4 and CD8 compartments, likely as a result of convergent recombination. Computational filtering was required because FACS-sorted repertoires could contain abundant contaminating clonotypes from the bulk population. Compared with the primary T-cell response, the secondary T-cell response was faster but weaker, reaching its peak on day 5 rather than on day 15.

Via the germline V gene, CDR1 is SGHTA and CDR2 FQGNSA. V lost 8 bases and J lost 4 bases, and the count of bases not matched to a germline gene is 16. Measured from the cysteine to the phenylalanine, the CDR3 is 17 residues long. The only DNA kept is the CDR3, 51 bases in frame from the first base. TCR cDNA was synthesized by 5'RACE template switching, through which a universal primer site and unique molecular identifiers were introduced. Priming of cDNA synthesis was performed from both the TCR alpha and TCR beta constant segments. Library amplification used two PCR steps, and the second PCR step added sample barcodes and sequencing adapters. Sequencing of the libraries was done on either Illumina HiSeq 2500 (2x100 bp) or NovaSeq (2x150 bp). The authors' pipeline ran thus. MIGEC was used to demultiplex reads and collapse the reads into UMI consensus sequences, and MiXCR was used for V(D)J alignment. Clonotypes responding to the vaccine were identified with edgeR on replicate PBMC samples, with the criteria of FDR below 0.01 and a log2 fold change above 5 up to day 15. Each bulk clonotype was labeled CD4 or CD8 based on which sequenced repertoire, CD4 or CD8, contained the clonotype at higher abundance. In-frame beta chains were kept once TCRdb had trimmed the public reads at Q25 with fastp and called clones with MiXCR. Rows are unified per CDR3 protein, each entry keeping the most common DNA and genes. These V and J calls derive from TCRdb rather than the authors' analysis. The sample has 200,000 to 300,000 distinct CDR3 sequences on record, about 7% of them singletons. The ten largest clonotypes hold 1.1% of the sample.

With respect to this clonotype: It lacks a known antigen. No quality values exist for individual bases; no much larger clone is one base distant.

In the paper's terms, the treatment or condition label means: live attenuated yellow fever vaccine strain. PBMCs were isolated from peripheral blood using a standard Ficoll-Paque protocol. CD4 and CD8 T-cell fractions were isolated with Dynabeads CD4 and CD8 positive selection kits. TriZol was used to extract RNA from bulk PBMCs, from CD4 and CD8 fractions, and from dextramer-positive and dextramer-negative fractions. The TCR originated in a young man who received the YFV17D yellow fever vaccine. The sample consisted of CD4+ T cells sorted from PBMCs, taken on the day of the yellow fever booster vaccination. The V and J genes are TRBV7-2 and TRBJ2-3; 9 junctional bases match TRBD2. The CDR3: CASLSREGPGGADTQYF. The nucleotide sequence is TGTGCCAGCCTCTCGCGGGAGGGCCCGGGGGGCGCAGATACGCAGTATTTT.